This T cell receptor beta chain stems from a study of T cells in Graves' hyperthyroidism and ophthalmopathy. Study-wide results and caveats: The blood repertoire included most of the expanded thyroid clonotypes above 0.001. Before onset, ophthalmopathy was predicted by the model a median approximately 6.6 months earlier.

Worth noting for this clonotype: What it recognizes is unknown.

The V gene lost 4 bases and the J gene lost 5 bases, with 13 bases spanning the gap. Per the germline V gene, CDR1 is KGHDR and CDR2 is SFDVKD. There are 15 residues in the CDR3. Uncontrolled infection, other autoimmune disease, pregnancy or lactation excluded patients. For the diagnoses, clinical symptoms, serum thyroxine and TRAb, thyroid ultrasound and orbital computed tomography were used. RNA transcripts yielded amplified TCR beta CDR3 regions. HTBI primers were employed in a first-round RT-PCR of the TCR CDR3. Each CDR3 protein gets one entry after TCRdb re-called the multiplex PCR reads with MiXCR. The repertoire has about 510,000 distinct CDR3 sequences, 35% to 50% of them found once; the top ten carry about 40%.

This receptor was obtained from an adult woman with Graves' disease, either hyperthyroidism or ophthalmopathy (not recorded which). This rearrangement joins TRBV24-1 to TRBJ1-4; possibly TRBD1 for D (6 bases). Sequencing used peripheral blood or thyroid tissue (not recorded which). The CDR3 DNA reads TGTGCCACCAGTGAAGCAGGGGCAGGGAATGAAAAACTGTTTTTT. Translation gives CATSEAGAGNEKLFF.